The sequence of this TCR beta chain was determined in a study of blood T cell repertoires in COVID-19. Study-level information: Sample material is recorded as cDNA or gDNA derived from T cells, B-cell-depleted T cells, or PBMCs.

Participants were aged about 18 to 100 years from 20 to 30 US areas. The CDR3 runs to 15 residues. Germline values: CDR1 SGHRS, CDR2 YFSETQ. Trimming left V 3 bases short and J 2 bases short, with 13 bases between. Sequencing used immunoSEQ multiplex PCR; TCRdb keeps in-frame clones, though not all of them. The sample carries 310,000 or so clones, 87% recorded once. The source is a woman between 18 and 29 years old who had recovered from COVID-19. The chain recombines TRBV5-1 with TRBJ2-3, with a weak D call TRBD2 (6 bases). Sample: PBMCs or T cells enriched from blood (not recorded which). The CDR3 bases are TGCGCCAGCAGCTCCCGGCGGGGAACCACAGATACGCAGTATTTT. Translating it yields CASSSRRGTTDTQYF.